Below, 11 T cell receptor beta chains from the same sample are listed, as sequenced in a study of T cell clonality in common variable immunodeficiency. The assay was immunoSEQ multiplex PCR, and TCRdb's table has in-frame clones only and misses some. In total the sample includes around 39,000 clones, none of them seen once. Sample: peripheral blood mononuclear cells. The receptors stem from a person aged 18-70 years in good health.

This clone was seen at least ten times. From the germline J gene comes the end of the CDR3, since the read stops 3 residues before it. The V and J genes are TRBV6-1 and TRBJ2-1; TRBD2 matches at 13 bases. This CDR3 spans 16 amino acids. The J segment lost 7 bases and the V segment lost 2 bases, leaving 5 bases of the junction unmatched. Germline CDR1 is MNHNS and CDR2 is SASEGT. The CDR3 spells CASSERTSGRKNEQFF. The sequenced part of the CDR3 DNA is TGTGCCAGCAGTGAAAGGACTAGCGGGAGAAAGAATGAG.

This clone was picked up many times. Read data end 3 residues before the CDR3 end; the end is taken from the germline J gene. This chain connects TRBV5-4 to TRBJ1-5; a possible D gene is TRBD1 (5 bases). V lost 0 bases and J 6 bases, leaving 13 bases between the germline ends. Germline CDR1 is SGHNT and CDR2 is YYREEE (reference sequence). The CDR3 sequence is 15 residues long. CDR3 amino acids: CASSLEGAGPQPQHF. Incomplete CDR3 DNA: TGTGCCAGCAGCTTGGAGGGTGCAGGGCCTCAGCCC.

This clone was seen many times. The read comes to an end 3 residues before the CDR3 does, leaving the germline J gene to fill in the end. The V gene is TRBV12-3 or TRBV12-4, the J gene TRBJ2-7; 7 bases map to TRBD1. CDR3 length: 14 residues. V was clipped by 5 bases and J by 4 bases; unmatched bases: 8. This CDR3 reads CASSNADRRYEQYF. CDR3 DNA (partial): TGTGCCAGCAGTAATGCGGACAGGAGATACGAG.

This clone was found many times. The CDR3 goes on 3 residues after the read ends, and that part is filled in from the germline J gene. The rearrangement uses TRBV4-1 and TRBJ2-5, with 10 bases that match TRBD2. V was pared by 0 bases and J by 2 bases, with 9 bases of the junction left unmatched. The CDR3 length is 18 residues. Germline V gene sequence: CDR1 MGHRA, CDR2 YSYEKL. Incomplete CDR3 DNA: TGCGCCAGCAGCCAAGATCATAGACTAGCGGGTGCTCAAGAGACC. Translated: CASSQDHRLAGAQET. The CDR3, in full, reads CASSQDHRLAGAQETQYF.

This clone was counted many times. The read terminates 3 residues before the CDR3 end, so the remaining end is supplied by the germline J gene. The rearrangement links TRBV5-1 to TRBJ2-6, with 7 nucleotides matching TRBD2. The V gene end was trimmed by 4 bases and the J gene end by 0 bases; junction bases not matched to a gene: 1. Germline CDR1 reads SGHRS; CDR2 reads YFSETQ. This CDR3 is 15 amino acids long. CDR3 DNA (partial): TGCGCCAGCAGCAGCGGGACCTCTGGGGCCAACGTC. It specifies CASSSGTSGANV. The CDR3 reads in full as CASSSGTSGANVLTF.

There are a few counts of this clone. Sequencing ends 3 residues short of the CDR3 end; the germline J gene provides the rest. This chain connects TRBV6-4 to TRBJ2-7; 8 bases map to TRBD1. Losses at the gene ends were 3 bases for V and 5 bases for J; bases not matched to a gene: 6. In germline, CDR1 is MRHNA, CDR2 SNTAGT. This CDR3 has 14 residues. CDR3 loop: CASSEWQGAHEQYF. Partial CDR3 DNA: TGTGCCAGCAGTGAATGGCAGGGGGCCCACGAG.

This clone was seen ten or more times. The CDR3 end is not reached by the read, which stops 3 residues before it; the germline J gene fills it in. This sequence joins TRBV28 and TRBJ2-2; 10 bases line up with TRBD1. Trimming removed 2 bases from V and 4 bases from J; junction bases left unmatched: 10. Germline V CDR1 and CDR2: MDHEN, SYDVKM. CDR3 length: 18 residues. The CDR3 sequence: CASSLLTPGQGITGELFF. The covered CDR3 bases are TGTGCCAGCAGTTTACTGACCCCGGGACAGGGGATCACCGGGGAG.

This clone was seen ten or more times. This CDR3 reads CASSHTSGSPNEQFF. Partial CDR3 DNA: TGCGCCAGCAGCCACACCAGCGGGAGCCCCAATGAG. The chain links TRBV4-1 to TRBJ2-1, with TRBD2 identical over 8 bases. The read is 3 residues too short to cover the CDR3 end, so that end is filled in from the germline J gene. J lost 6 bases, V lost 3 bases, and 7 bases had no gene match. The CDR3 consists of 15 residues. Germline CDR1 is MGHRA and CDR2 is YSYEKL.

The table lists this clone with a few counts. The sequence runs out 3 residues before the end of the CDR3; the remainder is reconstructed from the germline J gene. At the DNA level, this CDR3 is encoded by other sequences in the same sample as well. The chain employs TRBV7-9 and TRBJ1-1; D unresolved. CDR3 size: 15 residues. The germline CDR1 and CDR2 sequences are SEHNR and FQNEAQ (reference sequence). CDR3 DNA (partial): TGTGCCAGCAGCTTAGGACTAGCGGGAGAAGAGACC. This sequence encodes CASSLGLAGEET. The CDR3 as a whole reads CASSLGLAGEETAFF. The complete variable domain, with remaining parts taken from reference TRBV7-9 and TRBJ1-1, reads DTGVSQNPRHKITKRGQNVTFRCDPISEHNRLYWYRQTLGQGPEFLTYFQNEAQLEKSRLLSDRFSAERPKGSFSTLEIQRTEQGDSAMYLCASSLGLAGEETAFFGQGTRLTVV.

This clone has at least ten counts. The read ends 3 residues shy of where the CDR3 ends; the end is completed using the germline J gene. This chain links TRBV13 with TRBJ1-1; D ambiguous. Looked up from germline, CDR1 is PRHDT and CDR2 is FYEKMQ (reference sequence). This CDR3 comprises 14 residues. The V end lost 3 bases, the J end lost 1 base, and 9 bases lay between the germline ends. The CDR3 DNA, read in part, is TGTGCCAGCAGCTTCGCGGCCCCGAACACTGAA. Translated, it gives CASSFAAPNTE. From start to end, the CDR3 is CASSFAAPNTEAFF.

This clone was seen repeatedly, ten times or more. Read data end 3 residues before the CDR3 end; the end is taken from the germline J gene. The genes are TRBV7-9 and TRBJ1-3; possible D gene TRBD1, 6 bases. This CDR3 region has 15 residues. Deletions cut 6 bases from V and 2 bases from J, with 14 bases between. The germline CDR1 and CDR2 sequences are SEHNR and FQNEAQ (reference sequence). CDR3 bases read: TGTGCCAGCAGAAGAGACAGGACGCCTGGAAACACC. It translates to CASRRDRTPGNT. The full CDR3 protein reads CASRRDRTPGNTIYF.